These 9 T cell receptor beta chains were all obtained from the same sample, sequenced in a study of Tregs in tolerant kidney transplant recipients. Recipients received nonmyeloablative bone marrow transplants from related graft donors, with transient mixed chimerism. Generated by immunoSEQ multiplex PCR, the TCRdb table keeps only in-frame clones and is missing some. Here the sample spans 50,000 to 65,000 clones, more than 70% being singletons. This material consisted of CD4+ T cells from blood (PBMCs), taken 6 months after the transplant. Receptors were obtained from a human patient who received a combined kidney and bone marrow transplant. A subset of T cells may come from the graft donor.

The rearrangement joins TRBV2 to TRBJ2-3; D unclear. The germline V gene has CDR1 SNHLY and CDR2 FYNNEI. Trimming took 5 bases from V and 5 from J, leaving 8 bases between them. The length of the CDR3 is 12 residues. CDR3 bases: TGTGCCAGCAGTCCATTGTTAGATACGCAGTATTTT. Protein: CASSPLLDTQYF.

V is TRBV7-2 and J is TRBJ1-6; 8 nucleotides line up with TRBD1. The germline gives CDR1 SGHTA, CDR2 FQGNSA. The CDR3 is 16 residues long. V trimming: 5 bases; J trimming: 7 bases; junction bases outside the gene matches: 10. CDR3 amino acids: CASSTRQGRMNSPLHF. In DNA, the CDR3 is TGTGCCAGCAGCACCCGACAGGGGCGAATGAATTCACCCCTCCACTTT.

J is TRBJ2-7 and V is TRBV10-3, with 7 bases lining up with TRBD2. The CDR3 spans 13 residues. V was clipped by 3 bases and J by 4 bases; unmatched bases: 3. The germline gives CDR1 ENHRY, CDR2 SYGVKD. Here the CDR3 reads CAISDGGVYEQYF. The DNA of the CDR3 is TGTGCCATCAGTGATGGGGGGGTATACGAGCAGTACTTC.

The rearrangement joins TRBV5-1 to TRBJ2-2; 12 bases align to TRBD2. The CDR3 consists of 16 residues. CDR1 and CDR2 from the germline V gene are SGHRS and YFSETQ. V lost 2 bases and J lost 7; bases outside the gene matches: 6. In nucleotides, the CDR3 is TGCGCCAGCAGCTTTGGACTAGCGGGGTTGGGCGGGGAGCTGTTTTTT. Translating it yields CASSFGLAGLGGELFF.

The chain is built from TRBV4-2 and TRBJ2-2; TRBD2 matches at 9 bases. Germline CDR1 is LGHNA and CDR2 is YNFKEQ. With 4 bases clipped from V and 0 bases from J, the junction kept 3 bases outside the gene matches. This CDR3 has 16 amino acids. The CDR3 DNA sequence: TGTGCCAGCAGCCCAGCGGGAGGATCGAACACCGGGGAGCTGTTTTTT. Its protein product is CASSPAGGSNTGELFF.

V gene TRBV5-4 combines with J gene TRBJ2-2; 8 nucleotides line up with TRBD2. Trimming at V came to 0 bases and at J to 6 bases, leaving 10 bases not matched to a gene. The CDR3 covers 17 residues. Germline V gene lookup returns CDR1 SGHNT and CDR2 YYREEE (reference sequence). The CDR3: CASSLVTGGLRAGELFF. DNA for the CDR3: TGTGCCAGCAGCTTGGTAACGGGGGGGCTCCGCGCCGGGGAGCTGTTTTTT.

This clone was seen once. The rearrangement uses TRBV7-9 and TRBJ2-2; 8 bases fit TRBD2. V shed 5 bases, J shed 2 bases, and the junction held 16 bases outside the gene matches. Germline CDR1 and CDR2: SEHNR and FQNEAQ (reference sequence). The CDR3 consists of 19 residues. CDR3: CASSPSFWLGGGNTGELFF. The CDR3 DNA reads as TGTGCCAGCAGCCCTTCTTTTTGGCTCGGGGGGGGAAACACCGGGGAGCTGTTTTTT.

CDR3 protein: CASSHGGNNEKLFF. The CDR3 DNA reads as TGTGCCAGCAGCCATGGGGGGAATAATGAAAAACTGTTTTTT. The chain uses TRBV11-3 and TRBJ1-4; D may be TRBD1 (5 bases). Trimming removed 5 bases from V and 4 bases from J, with 11 bases in between. CDR1 is SGHNT, CDR2 YENEEA, per germline. The CDR3 is made up of 14 amino acids.

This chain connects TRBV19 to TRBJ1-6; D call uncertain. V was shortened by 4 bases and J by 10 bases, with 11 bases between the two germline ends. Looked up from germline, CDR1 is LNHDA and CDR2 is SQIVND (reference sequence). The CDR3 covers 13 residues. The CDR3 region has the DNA TGTGCCAGTAGTAGAACCGAGACATCACCCCTCCACTTT. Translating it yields CASSRTETSPLHF.